The clone carrying this TCR beta chain is a singleton in its sample. Its target is unknown. The J segment lost 2 bases and the V segment lost 2 bases, leaving 11 bases of the junction unmatched. The CDR3 has 16 residues. From germline, CDR1 is GTSNPN and CDR2 SVGIG (reference sequence). The study ran its PCR with 60 Vbeta and 13 Jbeta primers. Repertoires were generated with immunoSEQ multiplex PCR, while TCRdb's copy carries only in-frame clones and drops some. The table lists over 200,000 clones, roughly 82% of them singletons. This sample was taken from a study of cytomegalovirus exposure and HLA in healthy donors. Study conclusions and caveats: Presence/absence results assume similar sequencing depth per donor, which may not hold. Another analysis was done later, and it associated approximately 15,000 TCR beta sequences with HLA alleles at 0.05 false discovery rate. A prior analysis recorded that most TCR beta V segments were productive about 87% or about 30% of the time.

Although they were nominally healthy when sampled, donors likely had unrecorded immune exposures. What was sequenced was PBMCs. This chain joins TRBV30 and TRBJ2-7; 8 bases line up with TRBD1. The TCR originated in a man aged 40-55 years in good health and CMV-seropositive. The chain's CDR3 is CAWSIGQGRSPYEQYF. The CDR3 DNA sequence: TGTGCCTGGAGTATAGGACAGGGAAGAAGCCCCTACGAGCAGTACTTC.